This TCR beta chain was identified in a study of T cells in narcolepsy. Study-wide background: Patients with NT1 or NT2 and healthy control donors were enrolled.

Broader study findings: Reportedly, autoreactive clonotypes were serially detected in patients' blood but not controls'.

The table came from immunoSEQ multiplex PCR; TCRdb's copy has only in-frame clones and leaves some out. The top ten hold approximately 0.91% of the sample, which has 25,000 to 30,000 clones, under 85% seen once. CDR3 length: 16 amino acids. Trimming took 4 bases from V and 3 from J; bases not matched to a gene: 9. Germline loops: CDR1 KGHSH, CDR2 LQKENI. On this clone: Antigen unknown.

This chain links TRBV18 with TRBJ1-1; 9 positions match TRBD1. Input material: CD45RA- memory CD4+ T cells from PBMCs. This TCR was sampled from a human donor with narcolepsy. The CDR3 DNA reads TGTGCCAGCTCACGAGACAGGGGGTTGCGGGACACTGAAGCTTTCTTT. It yields the protein CASSRDRGLRDTEAFF.